This TCR beta chain was captured in a study of blood T cell repertoires in COVID-19. Across the study: Collection of acute and convalescent COVID-19 samples took place in the United States, Italy and Spain.

Germline CDR1 is SGHNT and CDR2 is YYREEE (reference sequence). Trimming took 0 bases from V and 6 from J; bases not matched to a gene: 5. CDR3 length: 14 amino acids. Sequenced by immunoSEQ multiplex PCR; TCRdb stores in-frame clones only, minus some. Of about 150,000 clones listed, 85% to 90% are singletons. The sample comprised peripheral blood. The genes are TRBV5-4 and TRBJ2-7; TRBD2 aligns across 8 bases. The clonotype was recovered from a man aged 45-60 years with active or convalescent COVID-19. The CDR3 protein is CASSLVSGGSEQYF. CDR3 in DNA: TGTGCCAGCAGCTTGGTCAGCGGGGGATCCGAGCAGTACTTC. The entire variable domain, with the rest obtained from reference TRBV5-4 and TRBJ2-7, is as follows: ETGVTQSPTHLIKTRGQQVTLRCSSQSGHNTVSWYQQALGQGPQFIFQYYREEENGRGNFPPRFSGLQFPNYSSELNVNALELDDSALYLCASSLVSGGSEQYFGPGTRLTVT.